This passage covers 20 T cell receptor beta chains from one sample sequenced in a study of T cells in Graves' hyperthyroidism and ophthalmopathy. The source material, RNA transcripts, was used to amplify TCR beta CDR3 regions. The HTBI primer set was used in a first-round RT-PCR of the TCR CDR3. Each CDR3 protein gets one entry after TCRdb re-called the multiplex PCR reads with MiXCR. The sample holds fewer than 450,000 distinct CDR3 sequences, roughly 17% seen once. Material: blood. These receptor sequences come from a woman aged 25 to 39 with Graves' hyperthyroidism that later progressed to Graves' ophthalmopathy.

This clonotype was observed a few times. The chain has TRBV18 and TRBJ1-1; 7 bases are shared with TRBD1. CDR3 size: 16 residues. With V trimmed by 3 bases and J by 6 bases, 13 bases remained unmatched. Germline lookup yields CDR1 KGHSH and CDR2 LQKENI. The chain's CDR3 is CASSPATGQGYPEAFF. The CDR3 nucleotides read TGTGCCAGCTCACCTGCGACAGGGCAAGGATACCCTGAAGCTTTCTTT.

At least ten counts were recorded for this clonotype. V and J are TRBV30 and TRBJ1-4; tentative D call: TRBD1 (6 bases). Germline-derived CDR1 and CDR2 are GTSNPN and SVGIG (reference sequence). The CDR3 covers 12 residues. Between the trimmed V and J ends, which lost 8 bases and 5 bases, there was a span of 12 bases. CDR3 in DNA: TGTGCCGGGACCGGGGGCAATGAAAAACTGTTTTTT. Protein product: CAGTGGNEKLFF.

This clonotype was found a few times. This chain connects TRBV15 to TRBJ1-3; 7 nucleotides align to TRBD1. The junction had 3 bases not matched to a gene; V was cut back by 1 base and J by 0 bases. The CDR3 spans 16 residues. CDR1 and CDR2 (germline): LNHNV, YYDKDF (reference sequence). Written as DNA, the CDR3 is TGTGCCACCAGCAGAGTGACAGGGCTCTCTGGAAACACCATATATTTT. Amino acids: CATSRVTGLSGNTIYF.

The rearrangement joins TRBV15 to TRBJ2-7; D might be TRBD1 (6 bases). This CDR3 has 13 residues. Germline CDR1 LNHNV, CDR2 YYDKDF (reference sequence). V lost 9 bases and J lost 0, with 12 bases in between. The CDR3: CATARDTSYEQYF. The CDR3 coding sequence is TGTGCCACAGCCAGGGACACCTCCTACGAGCAGTACTTC.

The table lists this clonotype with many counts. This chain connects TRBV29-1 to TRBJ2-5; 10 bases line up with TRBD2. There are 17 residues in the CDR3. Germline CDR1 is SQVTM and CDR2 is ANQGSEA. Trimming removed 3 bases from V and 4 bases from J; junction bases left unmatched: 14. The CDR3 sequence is CSVDGTSGEGYGETQYF. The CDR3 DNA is TGCAGCGTTGATGGAACTAGCGGGGAAGGTTATGGAGAGACCCAGTACTTC.

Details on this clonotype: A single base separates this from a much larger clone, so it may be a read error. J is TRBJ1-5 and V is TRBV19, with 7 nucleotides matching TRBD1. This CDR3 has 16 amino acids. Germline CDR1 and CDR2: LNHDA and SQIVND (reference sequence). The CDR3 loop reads CDSSPTQGPSNQPQHF. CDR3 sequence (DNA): TGTGACAGTAGCCCCACACAGGGGCCAAGCAATCAGCCCCAGCATTTT. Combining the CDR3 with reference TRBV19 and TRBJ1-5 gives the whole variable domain DGGITQSPKYLFRKEGQNVTLSCEQNLNHDAMYWYRQDPGQGLRLIYYSQIVNDFQKGDIAEGYSVSREKKESFPLTVTSAQKNPTAFYLCDSSPTQGPSNQPQHFGDGTRLSIL.

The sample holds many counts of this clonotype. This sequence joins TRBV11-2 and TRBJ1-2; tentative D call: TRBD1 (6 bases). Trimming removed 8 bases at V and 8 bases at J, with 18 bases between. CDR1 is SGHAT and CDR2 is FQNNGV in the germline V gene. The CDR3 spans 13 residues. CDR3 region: CASRGGGTRGYTF. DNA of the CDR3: TGTGCCAGCCGGGGCGGGGGCACCAGAGGCTACACCTTC.

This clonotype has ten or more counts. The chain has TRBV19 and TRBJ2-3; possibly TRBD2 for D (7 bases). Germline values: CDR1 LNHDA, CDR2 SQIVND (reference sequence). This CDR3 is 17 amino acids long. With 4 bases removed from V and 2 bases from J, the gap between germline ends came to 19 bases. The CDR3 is CASSNTRRGAFTDTQYF. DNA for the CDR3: TGTGCCAGTAGTAACACGCGACGGGGGGCCTTCACAGATACGCAGTATTTT.

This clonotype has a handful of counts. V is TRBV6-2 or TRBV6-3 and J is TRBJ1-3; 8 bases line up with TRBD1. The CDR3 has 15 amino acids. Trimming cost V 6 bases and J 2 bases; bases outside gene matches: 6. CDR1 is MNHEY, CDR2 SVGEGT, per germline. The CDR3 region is CASRTGALTGNTIYF. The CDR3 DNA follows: TGTGCCAGCAGGACAGGGGCTCTAACTGGAAACACCATATATTTT.

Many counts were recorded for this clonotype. Written as DNA, the CDR3 is TGCAGTGCTAATTCGGTGACAGGGGCTTGGTACGAGCAGTACTTC. Its protein product is CSANSVTGAWYEQYF. This rearrangement joins TRBV20-1 to TRBJ2-7; 8 bases agree with TRBD1. Germline lookup yields CDR1 DFQATT and CDR2 SNEGSKA (reference sequence). After removal of 4 bases from V and 4 bases from J, the junction contained 12 bases not matched to a gene. The CDR3 loop spans 15 amino acids.

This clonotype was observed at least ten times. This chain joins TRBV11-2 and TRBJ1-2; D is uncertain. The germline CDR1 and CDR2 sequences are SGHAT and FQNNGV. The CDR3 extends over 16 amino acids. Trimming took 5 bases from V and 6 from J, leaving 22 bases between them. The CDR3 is CASSVPSPLGIDGYTF. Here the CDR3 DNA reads TGTGCCAGCAGCGTCCCCTCACCGCTGGGGATTGATGGCTACACCTTC.

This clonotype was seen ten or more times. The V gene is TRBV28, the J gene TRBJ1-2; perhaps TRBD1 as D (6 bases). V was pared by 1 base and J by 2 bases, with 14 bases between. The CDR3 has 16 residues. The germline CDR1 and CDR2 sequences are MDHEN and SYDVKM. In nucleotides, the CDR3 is TGTGCCAGCAGTTTATTCTTTAGGACAGTAAACTATGGCTACACCTTC. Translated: CASSLFFRTVNYGYTF.

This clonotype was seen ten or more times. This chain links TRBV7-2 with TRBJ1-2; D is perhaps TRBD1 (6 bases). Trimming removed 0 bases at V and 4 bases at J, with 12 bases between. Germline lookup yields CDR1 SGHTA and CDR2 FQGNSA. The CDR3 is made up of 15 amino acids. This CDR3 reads CASSLATGQFYGYTF. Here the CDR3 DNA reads TGTGCCAGCAGCTTAGCCACCGGACAGTTCTATGGCTACACCTTC.

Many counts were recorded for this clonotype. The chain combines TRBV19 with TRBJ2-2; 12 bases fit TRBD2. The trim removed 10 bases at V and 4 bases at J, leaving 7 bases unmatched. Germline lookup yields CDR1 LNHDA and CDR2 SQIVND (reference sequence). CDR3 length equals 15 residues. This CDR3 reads CANEASGRVTGELFF. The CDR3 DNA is TGTGCCAACGAGGCTAGCGGGAGGGTCACCGGGGAGCTGTTTTTT.

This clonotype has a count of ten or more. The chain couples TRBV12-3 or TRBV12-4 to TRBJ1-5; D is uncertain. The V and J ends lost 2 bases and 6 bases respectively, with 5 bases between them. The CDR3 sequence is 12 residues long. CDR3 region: CASSLPGQPQHF. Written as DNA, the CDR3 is TGTGCCAGCAGTTTACCAGGTCAGCCCCAGCATTTT.

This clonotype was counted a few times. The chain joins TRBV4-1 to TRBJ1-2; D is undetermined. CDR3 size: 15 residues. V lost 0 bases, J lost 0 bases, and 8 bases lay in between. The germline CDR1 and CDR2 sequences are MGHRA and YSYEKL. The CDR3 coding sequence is TGCGCCAGCAGCCAAGAGATATTCCCTAACTATGGCTACACCTTC. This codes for CASSQEIFPNYGYTF.

CDR3 sequence reads: CASSQDPGHLNTEAFF. For the CDR3, the DNA is TGCGCCAGCAGCCAAGATCCCGGACACTTGAACACTGAAGCTTTCTTT. The chain has TRBV4-1 and TRBJ1-1, with D possibly TRBD1 on 5 matching bases. This CDR3 region has 16 residues. The V and J ends lost 0 bases and 0 bases respectively, with 11 bases between them. Germline loops: CDR1 MGHRA, CDR2 YSYEKL.

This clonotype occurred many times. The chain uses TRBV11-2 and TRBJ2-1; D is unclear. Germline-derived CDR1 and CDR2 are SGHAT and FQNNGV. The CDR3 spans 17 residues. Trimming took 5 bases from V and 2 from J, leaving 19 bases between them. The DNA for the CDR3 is TGTGCCAGCAGCCCGGTGGTGCGGAGAGGCCCCTACAATGAGCAGTTCTTC. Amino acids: CASSPVVRRGPYNEQFF.

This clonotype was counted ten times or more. CDR3 in DNA: TGTGCCAGCAGCCTGGACTATAGCGGGTTAGGGGAGACCCAGTACTTC. Its protein is CASSLDYSGLGETQYF. The chain uses TRBV3-1 and TRBJ2-5; 7 bases map to TRBD2. The germline gives CDR1 LGHDT, CDR2 YNNKEL (reference sequence). Unmatched junction bases numbered 13, after V lost 4 bases and J lost 5 bases. CDR3 length: 16 residues.

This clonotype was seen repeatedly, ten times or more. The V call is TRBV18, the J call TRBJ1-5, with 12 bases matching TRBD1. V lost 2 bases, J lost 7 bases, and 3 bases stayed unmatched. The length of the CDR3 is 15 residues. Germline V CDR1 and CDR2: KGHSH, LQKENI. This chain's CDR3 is CASSPGTGGRQPQHF. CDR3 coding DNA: TGTGCCAGCTCACCAGGGACAGGGGGCCGGCAGCCCCAGCATTTT.